These T cell receptor beta chains were read from a single sample in a study of cytomegalovirus exposure and HLA in healthy donors. Assay used: immunoSEQ multiplex PCR; TCRdb lists only in-frame clones, some missing. The sample has under 120,000 clones, 55% to 65% seen once. Sequenced sample: PBMCs. These receptors all stem from a young man in good health and CMV-seropositive. CDR3s include the opening cysteine and the closing phenylalanine or tryptophan. The order of the fields is J gene, D gene, V gene, clone size, CDR3 protein, CDR3 DNA. The D gene is left open where the match is weak. Size tells how often a clone was seen (once, few, many) or the class of an expanded clone, and some rows leave it out.

j_gene: TRBJ1-2
d_gene: .
v_gene: TRBV9
abundance: few
CDR3aa: CASRTSGDYGYTF
CDR3nt: TGTGCCAGCAGAACCTCAGGGGACTATGGCTACACCTTC

j_gene: TRBJ2-5
d_gene: .
v_gene: TRBV14
abundance: .
CDR3aa: CASSQFLEGGWRETQYF
CDR3nt: TGTGCCAGCAGCCAATTTCTGGAGGGTGGTTGGAGAGAGACCCAGTACTTC

j_gene: TRBJ2-2
d_gene: .
v_gene: TRBV6-1
abundance: once
CDR3aa: CASEAGNTGELFF
CDR3nt: TGTGCCAGCGAGGCCGGGAACACCGGGGAGCTGTTTTTT

j_gene: TRBJ1-1
d_gene: TRBD1
v_gene: TRBV7-2
abundance: .
CDR3aa: CASKDRQGWGNTEAFF
CDR3nt: TGTGCCAGCAAAGATCGACAGGGTTGGGGGAACACTGAAGCTTTCTTT

j_gene: TRBJ2-5
d_gene: .
v_gene: TRBV7-2
abundance: .
CDR3aa: CASSRTREETQYF
CDR3nt: TGTGCCAGCAGCCGGACTCGGGAAGAGACCCAGTACTTC

j_gene: TRBJ2-3
d_gene: .
v_gene: TRBV7-9
abundance: few
CDR3aa: CASKWSSTDTQYF
CDR3nt: TGTGCCAGCAAGTGGAGCAGCACAGATACGCAGTATTTT

j_gene: TRBJ2-5
d_gene: .
v_gene: TRBV11-3
abundance: few
CDR3aa: CASSLRVLQGETQYF
CDR3nt: TGTGCCAGCAGCTTACGGGTTCTCCAGGGGGAGACCCAGTACTTC

j_gene: TRBJ2-5
d_gene: TRBD2
v_gene: TRBV10-1
abundance: .
CDR3aa: CASSDGTSGKETQYF
CDR3nt: TGCGCCAGCAGTGATGGGACTAGCGGGAAAGAGACCCAGTACTTC

j_gene: TRBJ1-3
d_gene: .
v_gene: TRBV12-5
abundance: .
CDR3aa: CASGLHGPLRGGNTIYF
CDR3nt: TGTGCTAGTGGTTTACACGGACCTCTACGGGGAGGAAACACCATATATTTT

j_gene: TRBJ1-2
d_gene: .
v_gene: TRBV4-2
abundance: .
CDR3aa: CASSQDQNTGGDGYTF
CDR3nt: TGTGCCAGCAGCCAAGATCAGAATACGGGGGGAGATGGCTACACCTTC

j_gene: TRBJ2-4
d_gene: .
v_gene: TRBV30
abundance: .
CDR3aa: CAWSVLQENIQYF
CDR3nt: TGTGCCTGGAGTGTACTTCAGGAAAACATTCAGTACTTC

j_gene: TRBJ2-7
d_gene: TRBD2
v_gene: TRBV11-2
abundance: .
CDR3aa: CASSSSISGGIYEQYF
CDR3nt: TGTGCCAGCAGCTCGTCGATCAGCGGGGGGATCTACGAGCAGTACTTC

j_gene: TRBJ2-1
d_gene: TRBD1
v_gene: TRBV29-1
abundance: .
CDR3aa: CTTGGFRDEQFF
CDR3nt: TGCACGACAGGGGGCTTTAGGGATGAGCAGTTCTTC

j_gene: TRBJ1-6
d_gene: .
v_gene: TRBV9
abundance: few
CDR3aa: CASSVGGGDSPLHF
CDR3nt: TGTGCCAGCAGCGTAGGAGGGGGGGATTCACCCCTCCACTTT

j_gene: TRBJ1-1
d_gene: .
v_gene: TRBV6-6
abundance: .
CDR3aa: CASSYRGVGAGEAFF
CDR3nt: TGTGCCAGCAGTTACCGGGGGGTGGGGGCTGGTGAAGCTTTCTTT

j_gene: TRBJ2-3
d_gene: .
v_gene: TRBV2
abundance: .
CDR3aa: CASSANTDTQYF
CDR3nt: TGTGCCAGCAGTGCTAACACAGATACGCAGTATTTT

j_gene: TRBJ2-3
d_gene: .
v_gene: TRBV19
abundance: .
CDR3aa: CASRNPGRTDTQYF
CDR3nt: TGTGCCAGTAGGAACCCAGGGCGCACAGATACGCAGTATTTT

j_gene: TRBJ2-2
d_gene: TRBD2
v_gene: TRBV10-3
abundance: .
CDR3aa: CAISESSGGPGGELFF
CDR3nt: TGTGCCATCAGTGAGTCGTCGGGGGGGCCTGGCGGGGAGCTGTTTTTT

j_gene: TRBJ2-3
d_gene: .
v_gene: TRBV4-1
abundance: .
CDR3aa: CASSQDLATDTQYF
CDR3nt: TGCGCCAGCAGCCAAGATTTAGCCACAGATACGCAGTATTTT

j_gene: TRBJ2-5
d_gene: TRBD1
v_gene: TRBV18
abundance: .
CDR3aa: CASSPGRLGQGTSETQYF
CDR3nt: TGTGCCAGCTCACCAGGGAGATTGGGACAGGGGACTTCGGAGACCCAGTACTTC

j_gene: TRBJ1-2
d_gene: TRBD1
v_gene: TRBV4-1
abundance: few
CDR3aa: CASSRTQDRITRANYGYTF
CDR3nt: TGCGCCAGCAGCCGGACACAGGACAGGATCACACGAGCTAACTATGGCTACACCTTC

j_gene: TRBJ1-3
d_gene: .
v_gene: TRBV19
abundance: .
CDR3aa: CASSMLTAGSGNTIYF
CDR3nt: TGTGCCAGTAGTATGTTGACAGCAGGCTCTGGAAACACCATATATTTT

j_gene: TRBJ1-6
d_gene: TRBD1
v_gene: TRBV18
abundance: .
CDR3aa: CASSRQQGSNSPLHF
CDR3nt: TGTGCCAGCTCACGACAACAGGGGTCTAATTCACCCCTCCACTTT

j_gene: TRBJ2-3
d_gene: .
v_gene: TRBV13
abundance: once
CDR3aa: CASSPRGADTQYF
CDR3nt: TGTGCCAGCAGCCCCAGGGGCGCAGATACGCAGTATTTT

j_gene: TRBJ2-7
d_gene: TRBD1
v_gene: TRBV15
abundance: .
CDR3aa: CATSIGTGVRQYF
CDR3nt: TGTGCCACCAGCATAGGGACAGGGGTGCGGCAGTACTTC

j_gene: TRBJ2-7
d_gene: .
v_gene: TRBV11-2
abundance: .
CDR3aa: CASISPVSYEQYF
CDR3nt: TGTGCCAGCATATCCCCAGTCTCCTACGAGCAGTACTTC

j_gene: TRBJ1-2
d_gene: TRBD1
v_gene: TRBV2
abundance: .
CDR3aa: CASTPGTGSYGYTF
CDR3nt: TGTGCCAGCACCCCCGGGACAGGGTCCTATGGCTACACCTTC

j_gene: TRBJ2-1
d_gene: .
v_gene: TRBV7-2
abundance: .
CDR3aa: CASSLGGIGGGEQFF
CDR3nt: TGTGCCAGCAGCTTAGGAGGAATCGGCGGCGGTGAGCAGTTCTTC

j_gene: TRBJ2-1
d_gene: .
v_gene: TRBV5-4
abundance: .
CDR3aa: CASTPSSYNEQFF
CDR3nt: TGTGCCAGCACCCCCTCCAGCTACAATGAGCAGTTCTTC

j_gene: TRBJ2-5
d_gene: TRBD2
v_gene: TRBV5-1
abundance: .
CDR3aa: CASSLERGVGETQYF
CDR3nt: TGCGCCAGCAGCCTCGAGCGGGGGGTCGGAGAGACCCAGTACTTC

j_gene: TRBJ2-7
d_gene: .
v_gene: TRBV2
abundance: .
CDR3aa: CASSEQDYEQYF
CDR3nt: TGTGCCAGCAGTGAACAGGACTACGAGCAGTACTTC

j_gene: TRBJ1-4
d_gene: .
v_gene: TRBV9
abundance: few
CDR3aa: CASSVGEGSTNEKLFF
CDR3nt: TGTGCCAGCAGCGTAGGAGAGGGATCGACTAATGAAAAACTGTTTTTT